This T cell receptor beta chain was sequenced for a study of CD8 T cells in ankylosing spondylitis. Regarding the study as a whole: As for the disease-linked clones, they showed a CD8+ phenotype and occurred at relatively low frequencies in peripheral blood. Roughly eight highly homologous variants made up a TCR beta motif, and this motif appeared characteristic of ankylosing spondylitis blood.

For TCR beta, libraries came from quantitative 5'-RACE with molecular barcodes. Each CDR3 protein gets one entry after TCRdb re-called the 5' RACE reads with MiXCR. The sample lists about 800,000 distinct CDR3 sequences, 12% seen once, with about 0.49% in the top ten. On this clonotype itself: The antigen remains unidentified.

The germline V and J ends were trimmed by 2 bases and 6 bases, with 14 bases remaining between them. This CDR3 is built from 15 residues. This clonotype was sampled from a male donor with ankylosing spondylitis. The V and J genes are TRBV12-3 or TRBV12-4 and TRBJ1-5; maybe TRBD1 (6 bases). Sequencing input: blood, either unsorted or a sorted T cell fraction (not recorded which). The CDR3 loop reads CASSLSGRGSQPQHF. The CDR3 nucleotides are TGTGCCAGCAGTTTATCGGGCAGGGGAAGTCAGCCCCAGCATTTT.